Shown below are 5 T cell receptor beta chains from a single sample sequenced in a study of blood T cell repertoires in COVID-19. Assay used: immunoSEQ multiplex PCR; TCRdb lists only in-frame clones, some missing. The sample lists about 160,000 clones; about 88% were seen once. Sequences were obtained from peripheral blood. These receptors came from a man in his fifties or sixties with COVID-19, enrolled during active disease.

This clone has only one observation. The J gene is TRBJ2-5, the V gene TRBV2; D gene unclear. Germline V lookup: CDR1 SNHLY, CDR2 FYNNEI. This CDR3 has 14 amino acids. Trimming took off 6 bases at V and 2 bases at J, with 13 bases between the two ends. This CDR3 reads CASRKRLFQETQYF. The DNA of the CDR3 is TGTGCCAGCAGGAAACGACTGTTTCAAGAGACCCAGTACTTC. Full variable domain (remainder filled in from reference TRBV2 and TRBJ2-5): EPEVTQTPSHQVTQMGQEVILRCVPISNHLYFYWYRQILGQKVEFLVSFYNNEISEKSEIFDDQFSVERPDGSNFTLKIRSTKLEDSAMYFCASRKRLFQETQYFGPGTRLLVL.

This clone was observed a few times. CDR3 nucleotide sequence: TGTGCCAGCAGCCAAGATTTGGGCAGGGGTCGGGGCGAAAAACTGTTTTTT. Protein: CASSQDLGRGRGEKLFF. This chain links TRBV3-1 (or the pseudogene TRBV3-2) with TRBJ1-4, with a possible D match to TRBD1 (6 bases). CDR3 size: 17 residues. The V end lost 0 bases, the J end lost 8 bases, and 19 bases lay between the germline ends. Germline CDR1 is LGHDT and CDR2 is YNNKEL (reference sequence).

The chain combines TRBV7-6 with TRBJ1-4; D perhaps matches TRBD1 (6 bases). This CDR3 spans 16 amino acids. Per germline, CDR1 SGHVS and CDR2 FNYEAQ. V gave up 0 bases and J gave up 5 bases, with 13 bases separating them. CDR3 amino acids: CASSLAFTGPNEKLFF. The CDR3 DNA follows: TGTGCCAGCAGCTTAGCGTTCACAGGGCCAAATGAAAAACTGTTTTTT. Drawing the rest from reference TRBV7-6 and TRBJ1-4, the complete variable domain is GAGVSQSPRYKVTKRGQDVALRCDPISGHVSLYWYRQALGQGPEFLTYFNYEAQQDKSGLPNDRFSAERPEGSISTLTIQRTEQRDSAMYRCASSLAFTGPNEKLFFGSGTQLSVL.

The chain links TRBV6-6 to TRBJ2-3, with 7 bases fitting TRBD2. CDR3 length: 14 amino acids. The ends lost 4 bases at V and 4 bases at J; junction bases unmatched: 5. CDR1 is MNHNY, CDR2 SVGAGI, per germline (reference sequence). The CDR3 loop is CASSSHGGSDTQYF. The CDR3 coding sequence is TGTGCCAGCAGTTCTCACGGGGGGTCAGATACGCAGTATTTT.

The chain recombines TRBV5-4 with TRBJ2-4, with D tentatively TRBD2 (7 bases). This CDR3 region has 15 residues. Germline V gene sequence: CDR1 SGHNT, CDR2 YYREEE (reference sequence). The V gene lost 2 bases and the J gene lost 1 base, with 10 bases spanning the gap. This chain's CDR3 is CASSFGGLAKNIQYF. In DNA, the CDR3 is TGTGCCAGCAGCTTCGGGGGGCTGGCCAAAAACATTCAGTACTTC. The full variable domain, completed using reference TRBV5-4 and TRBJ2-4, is ETGVTQSPTHLIKTRGQQVTLRCSSQSGHNTVSWYQQALGQGPQFIFQYYREEENGRGNFPPRFSGLQFPNYSSELNVNALELDDSALYLCASSFGGLAKNIQYFGAGTRLSVL.